These 8 T cell receptor beta chains originate from one sample sequenced in a study of CD8 T cells in ankylosing spondylitis. TCRdb re-called the 5' RACE reads through MiXCR, storing one row per CDR3 protein. The sample includes more than 200,000 distinct CDR3 sequences, roughly a quarter of them seen just once. Sequenced input: blood, either unsorted or a sorted T cell fraction (not recorded which). The source is a male donor with ankylosing spondylitis or in good health (not recorded which).

This chain connects TRBV7-2 to TRBJ2-1, with 10 nucleotides matching TRBD2. The ends lost 1 base at V and 8 bases at J; junction bases unmatched: 11. CDR3 length equals 17 residues. Germline V gene sequence: CDR1 SGHTA, CDR2 FQGNSA. The CDR3 nucleotides are TGTGCCAGCAGCTTAGGCTGGGTAGCGGGGGGCGGGCATGAGCAGTTCTTC. Translated, it gives CASSLGWVAGGGHEQFF.

This clonotype was recorded at least ten times. The rearrangement joins TRBV20-1 to TRBJ2-1, with D perhaps TRBD1 (6 bases). The CDR3 has 14 residues. CDR1 and CDR2 (germline): DFQATT, SNEGSKA (reference sequence). Trimming removed 3 bases at V and 0 bases at J, with 9 bases between. This CDR3 is CSASPGASYNEQFF. CDR3 DNA: TGCAGTGCTAGTCCAGGGGCCTCCTACAATGAGCAGTTCTTC.

This clonotype appeared a few times. The rearrangement links TRBV20-1 to TRBJ2-5, with 8 bases that match TRBD2. Trimming cost V 5 bases and J 1 base; bases outside gene matches: 3. This CDR3 spans 13 amino acids. The V gene's germline CDR1 is DFQATT and CDR2 SNEGSKA (reference sequence). CDR3 residues: CSAREGGQETQYF. In DNA form, the CDR3 reads TGCAGTGCTCGGGAGGGGGGCCAAGAGACCCAGTACTTC.

The chain couples TRBV18 to TRBJ2-3; D possibly corresponds to TRBD1 (6 bases). With 3 bases removed from V and 10 bases from J, the gap between germline ends came to 11 bases. This CDR3 contains 12 residues. Looked up from germline, CDR1 is KGHSH and CDR2 is LQKENI. The CDR3 loop reads CASSPGTWAQYF. The DNA for the CDR3 is TGTGCCAGCTCACCCGGGACATGGGCGCAGTATTTT.

This clonotype was detected ten times or more. This sequence joins TRBV6-5 and TRBJ2-4, with D perhaps matching TRBD2 (6 bases). V lost 8 bases, J lost 0 bases, and 14 bases lay in between. The CDR3 has 15 amino acids. Germline V CDR1 and CDR2: MNHEY, SVGAGI. The CDR3, as DNA: TGTGCCAGCCGTTTTGGCGGGGCAGCCAAAAACATTCAGTACTTC. This sequence encodes CASRFGGAAKNIQYF.

The chain carries TRBV12-3 or TRBV12-4 and TRBJ2-7; 9 nucleotides agree with TRBD2. CDR3 size: 15 residues. V was pared by 5 bases and J by 2 bases, with 7 bases of the junction left unmatched. The CDR3 loop reads CASSARLAATYEQYF. Written as DNA, the CDR3 is TGTGCCAGCAGTGCAAGACTAGCGGCCACCTACGAGCAGTACTTC.

This clonotype occurred many times. The chain combines TRBV4-1 with TRBJ2-1; TRBD2 might be the D (5 bases). There are 15 residues in the CDR3. Germline V gene sequence: CDR1 MGHRA, CDR2 YSYEKL. The germline V and J ends were trimmed by 3 bases and 7 bases, with 16 bases remaining between them. The CDR3 DNA reads as TGCGCCAGCAGCCACCTGGGAGAAAGGAGAAATGAGCAGTTCTTC. It translates to CASSHLGERRNEQFF.

Many counts were recorded for this clonotype. V usage is TRBV20-1 and J usage is TRBJ2-1; D is possibly TRBD1 (7 bases). Germline-derived CDR1 and CDR2 are DFQATT and SNEGSKA (reference sequence). The CDR3 runs to 14 residues. Trimming removed 8 bases from V and 5 bases from J, with 19 bases in between. CDR3 region: CSLKGQGGHNEQFF. The CDR3 region has the DNA TGCAGTCTCAAGGGGCAGGGGGGACACAATGAGCAGTTCTTC.